This TCR beta chain emerged from a study of T cell responses to AZD1222 COVID-19 vaccine. General study results and limits: Spike-specific TCR depth and breadth grew after two AZD1222 doses. Donors were largely white British and mainly female; clonal diversity was possibly underestimated.

TCRdb's copy holds only in-frame clones and misses some; the assay was immunoSEQ multiplex PCR. The sample lists 120,000 to 150,000 clones; 75% to 95% were seen once. About this clone: Its antigen is as yet unknown.

This CDR3 spans 15 amino acids. With 5 bases clipped from V and 3 bases from J, the junction kept 7 bases outside the gene matches. The germline CDR1 and CDR2 sequences are MNHEY and SVGAGI. The input for sequencing was peripheral blood, taken on day 0 of AZD1222 vaccination. The sequence was collected from an adult in good health. This rearrangement joins TRBV6-5 to TRBJ1-2, with 9 bases that match TRBD1. CDR3 residues: CASSRGDRADYGYTF. CDR3 DNA sequence: TGTGCCAGCAGTAGAGGGGACAGGGCTGACTATGGCTACACCTTC.